The 23 T cell receptor beta chains in this list originate from one sample, sequenced in a study of T-cell reconstitution after alpha-beta-depleted transplantation in children (TCRdb year 2016). The library was made by PCR. Data came from an Illumina HiSeq 2500. To normalize quantification of the TCRbeta repertoire, the TCR libraries were built with molecular barcoding that relied on unique molecular identifiers. TCRdb reprocessed the public reads (quality trimming at Q25 with fastp, clone calling with MiXCR) and kept in-frame beta chains. Each CDR3 protein appears once, grouped with its most common genes and DNA. This sample lists 750,000 to 950,000 distinct CDR3 sequences; about 16% were detected once. The ten largest clones capture 5% of the sample. Read against the paper, the sample's treatment or condition label means: allogeneic hematopoietic cell transplantation with graft depleted of TCRalphabeta T cells and CD19 B cells.

This specimen consisted of PBMCs, mostly from graft donor cells, obtained 360 days after TCRalphabeta/CD19-depleted stem cell transplant. These receptors were collected from a male patient younger than 18 who had a stem cell transplant for acute lymphoblastic leukemia, so the T cells may come from the graft donor.

This chain connects TRBV18 to TRBJ2-4; D might be TRBD1 (6 bases). The CDR3 length is 14 residues. Germline values: CDR1 KGHSH, CDR2 LQKENI. The ends were cut back, 9 bases at V and 0 bases at J, with 12 bases in the middle. The CDR3 protein is CASTGWGAKNIQYF. The CDR3 region has the DNA TGTGCCAGTACAGGGTGGGGAGCCAAAAACATTCAGTACTTC.

CDR3 coding DNA: TGCAGTGCTAATGAGGGTCCGCCTAGGGACCCGCAGTATTTT. Translation: CSANEGPPRDPQYF. This chain connects TRBV20-1 to TRBJ2-3; possibly TRBD1 or TRBD2 for D (5 bases each). The germline gives CDR1 DFQATT, CDR2 SNEGSKA (reference sequence). V lost 4 bases and J lost 10, with 21 bases in between. This CDR3 has 14 amino acids.

A few counts support this clonotype. The chain has TRBV29-1 and TRBJ2-5; no clear D. The germline V gene has CDR1 SQVTM and CDR2 ANQGSEA. The V and J ends lost 1 base and 2 bases respectively, with 5 bases between them. The CDR3 loop spans 12 amino acids. Here the CDR3 DNA reads TGCAGCGTTGAAGGCCAGCAAGAGACCCAGTACTTC. Encoded protein: CSVEGQQETQYF.

This rearrangement joins TRBV2 to TRBJ2-4, with D unresolved. This CDR3 is 14 amino acids long. Germline V gene data show CDR1 as SNHLY and CDR2 as FYNNEI. The V end lost 6 bases, the J end lost 3 bases, and 12 bases lay between the germline ends. The CDR3 DNA sequence: TGTGCCAGCAGCGTAGGCCGTAACAAAAACATTCAGTACTTC. This codes for CASSVGRNKNIQYF.

This sequence joins TRBV7-9 and TRBJ1-1, with unresolved D. Germline loops: CDR1 SEHNR, CDR2 FQNEAQ (reference sequence). This CDR3 has 14 amino acids. V was cut by 0 bases and J by 5 bases, with 10 bases left in between. The CDR3 is CASSLAGYVTEAFF. CDR3 nucleotide sequence: TGTGCCAGCAGCTTAGCGGGTTACGTTACTGAAGCTTTCTTT.

This clonotype was recorded at least ten times. The chain employs TRBV4-2 and TRBJ2-7; D remains unclear. The CDR3 length is 11 residues. V lost 2 bases to trimming and J lost 5 bases, with 4 bases between them. Germline V gene sequence: CDR1 LGHNA, CDR2 YNFKEQ. The CDR3 spells CASSQFNEQYF. In DNA form, the CDR3 reads TGTGCCAGCAGCCAATTTAACGAGCAGTACTTC.

This clonotype has more than one count but fewer than ten. This rearrangement joins TRBV9 to TRBJ2-5; no reliable D call. Germline lookup yields CDR1 SGDLS and CDR2 YYNGEE. The CDR3 covers 13 residues. V was shortened by 0 bases and J by 5 bases, with 8 bases between the two germline ends. The CDR3 is CASSVASVETQYF. CDR3 in DNA: TGTGCCAGCAGCGTAGCTTCGGTGGAGACCCAGTACTTC.

This clonotype was counted between two and nine times. This chain links TRBV9 with TRBJ2-1; possible D gene TRBD2, 6 bases. The CDR3 runs 17 residues. In germline, CDR1 is SGDLS, CDR2 YYNGEE. Trimming pared 4 bases from V and 8 bases from J, leaving 25 bases between. CDR3 DNA sequence: TGTGCCAGCAGCCTGGGCCCACTAGGGCTGTCTAGCGATGAGCAGTTCTTC. Translating it yields CASSLGPLGLSSDEQFF.

This rearrangement joins TRBV2 to TRBJ1-5; D remains ambiguous. Per germline, CDR1 SNHLY and CDR2 FYNNEI. Trimming took off 2 bases at V and 9 bases at J, with 14 bases between the two ends. This CDR3 comprises 14 residues. CDR3 amino acids: CASSESGWAVPQHF. In nucleotides, the CDR3 is TGTGCCAGCAGTGAATCGGGGTGGGCAGTGCCCCAGCATTTT.

This clonotype was observed a few times. J is TRBJ2-5 and V is TRBV5-1, with TRBD2 matching 7 bases. The V gene's germline CDR1 is SGHRS and CDR2 YFSETQ. V trimming: 3 bases; J trimming: 5 bases; junction bases outside the gene matches: 13. This CDR3 contains 16 residues. CDR3 sequence reads: CASSWTQGGSSETQYF. DNA of the CDR3: TGCGCCAGCAGCTGGACCCAAGGCGGGAGTAGCGAGACCCAGTACTTC.

This clonotype was seen repeatedly, ten times or more. This chain links TRBV12-3 or TRBV12-4 with TRBJ2-3; a weak D match, TRBD2 (5 bases). Trimming shortened V by 0 bases and J by 7 bases, and 11 bases separated the two germline ends. CDR3 length equals 14 residues. The CDR3 here is CASSLAGEAYTQYF. CDR3 coding DNA: TGTGCCAGCAGTTTAGCGGGAGAAGCGTATACGCAGTATTTT.

The V gene is TRBV3-1, the J gene TRBJ1-5; no reliable D call. Germline CDR1 reads LGHDT; CDR2 reads YNNKEL (reference sequence). This CDR3 is built from 12 residues. V was clipped by 0 bases and J by 6 bases, with 3 bases between them. DNA for the CDR3: TGTGCCAGCAGCCAAGACGCTCAGCCCCAGCATTTT. It encodes CASSQDAQPQHF.

This chain links TRBV12-3 or TRBV12-4 with TRBJ2-7; 13 nucleotides match TRBD2. The CDR3 sequence is 19 residues long. Trimming at V came to 5 bases and at J to 3 bases, leaving 16 bases not matched to a gene. CDR3 sequence reads: CASSPRGSRGLAGNYEQYF. DNA of the CDR3: TGTGCCAGCAGTCCCCGGGGCTCCCGGGGACTAGCGGGGAACTACGAGCAGTACTTC.

This clonotype was detected only a few times. This chain uses TRBV12-3 or TRBV12-4 with TRBJ1-3; D is undetermined. V was clipped by 5 bases and J by 0 bases, with 14 bases between them. The length of the CDR3 is 16 residues. The CDR3 DNA reads TGTGCCAGCAGTCTTACCGGCGGACGCTCTGGAAACACCATATATTTT. Translation: CASSLTGGRSGNTIYF.

Notes on this clonotype: In this CDR3 the conserved last residue, phenylalanine or tryptophan, is missing, so a read error is likely. The genes are TRBV27 and TRBJ2-7, with TRBD2 identical over 7 bases. This CDR3 is built from 13 residues. Germline values: CDR1 MNHEY, CDR2 SMNVEV (reference sequence). V lost 4 bases to trimming and J lost 4 bases; unmatched junction nucleotides: 4. The CDR3 sequence is CASSWAGEYEQYC. The CDR3 DNA reads as TGTGCCAGCAGTTGGGCGGGGGAGTACGAGCAGTACTGC.

This clonotype has more than one count but fewer than ten. This chain links TRBV27 with TRBJ2-5; possible D gene TRBD1, 5 bases. This CDR3 is 14 amino acids long. The V end was cut by 4 bases, the J end by 2 bases, with 11 bases between. Germline V CDR1 and CDR2: MNHEY, SMNVEV (reference sequence). CDR3 coding DNA: TGTGCCAGCAGTTCAAGGGGTTTACAAGAGACCCAGTACTTC. Amino acids: CASSSRGLQETQYF.

This clonotype was counted between two and nine times. J is TRBJ2-5 and V is TRBV18, with a tentative D call TRBD1 (6 bases). CDR3 length: 16 amino acids. Germline V gives CDR1 KGHSH, CDR2 LQKENI. V shed 1 base and J shed 7 bases, with 19 bases lying between them. The CDR3 DNA follows: TGTGCCAGCTCACCACTTCGGCAGGGGACCCTAAGGACCCAGTACTTC. Translating it yields CASSPLRQGTLRTQYF.

Only a few counts were recorded for this clonotype. The rearrangement joins TRBV5-6 to TRBJ2-7, with 9 bases matching TRBD2. Germline assignment: CDR1 SGHDT and CDR2 YYEEEE. V lost 4 bases, J lost 4 bases, and 9 bases stayed unmatched. The CDR3 is made up of 15 amino acids. The CDR3 region is CASSLGGSGRYEQYF. The CDR3 nucleotides read TGTGCCAGCAGCCTGGGGGGGAGCGGGAGGTACGAGCAGTACTTC.

The chain links TRBV5-1 to TRBJ2-5, with 8 positions matching TRBD1. The V segment lost 1 base and the J segment 4 bases; nucleotides outside the gene matches: 6. In germline, CDR1 is SGHRS, CDR2 YFSETQ. This CDR3 comprises 15 residues. This CDR3 is CASSLLSRGRETQYF. Here the CDR3 DNA reads TGCGCCAGCAGCTTGTTGTCCAGGGGGCGAGAGACCCAGTACTTC.

CDR3 residues: CASSEAFPYNEQFF. The CDR3 DNA reads as TGTGCCAGCAGTGAAGCCTTCCCGTACAATGAGCAGTTCTTC. The chain recombines TRBV2 with TRBJ2-1, with D unclear. The germline CDR1 and CDR2 sequences are SNHLY and FYNNEI. The CDR3 totals 14 residues. Trimming left V 0 bases short and J 4 bases short, with 7 bases between.

The chain is built from TRBV5-1 and TRBJ2-1, with 9 nucleotides matching TRBD2. Germline CDR1 and CDR2: SGHRS and YFSETQ. The CDR3 has 15 residues. Trimming at V came to 4 bases and at J to 6 bases, leaving 8 bases not matched to a gene. The CDR3 coding sequence is TGCGCCAGCAGCCTACTAGCGGGCACTCCCAATGAGCAGTTCTTC. Residues: CASSLLAGTPNEQFF.

At least ten counts were recorded for this clonotype. This chain joins TRBV6-5 and TRBJ2-7; no clear D. CDR3 length equals 12 residues. CDR1 MNHEY and CDR2 SVGAGI come from the germline V gene. V lost 8 bases to trimming and J lost 2 bases, with 10 bases between them. This CDR3 is CASGIRPYEQYF. CDR3 coding DNA: TGTGCCAGCGGGATTAGACCCTACGAGCAGTACTTC.

This clonotype occurred many times. The chain uses TRBV27 and TRBJ1-6; TRBD1 might be the D (6 bases). This CDR3 is 17 amino acids long. CDR1 and CDR2 (germline): MNHEY, SMNVEV (reference sequence). V lost 4 bases to trimming and J lost 7 bases, with 20 bases between them. The chain's CDR3 is CASSSYRQAIWNSPLHF. In nucleotides, the CDR3 is TGTGCCAGCAGTTCCTATCGACAGGCCATCTGGAATTCACCCCTCCACTTT.